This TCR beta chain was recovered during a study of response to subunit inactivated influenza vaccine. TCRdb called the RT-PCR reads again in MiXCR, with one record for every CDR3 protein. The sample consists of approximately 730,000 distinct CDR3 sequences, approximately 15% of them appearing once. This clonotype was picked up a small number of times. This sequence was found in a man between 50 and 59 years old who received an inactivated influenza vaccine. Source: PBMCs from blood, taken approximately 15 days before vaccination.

The CDR3 spells CASSHGQNTEAFF. DNA of the CDR3: TGCGCCAGCAGCCATGGACAGAACACTGAAGCTTTCTTT. V is TRBV5-1 and J is TRBJ1-1, with D tentatively TRBD1 (5 bases). Germline-derived CDR1 and CDR2 are SGHRS and YFSETQ. This CDR3 has 13 residues. V lost 4 bases and J 1 base, leaving 8 bases between the germline ends.